This entry is about one T cell receptor beta chain. No antigen is known for it. These data belong to a study of Tregs in tolerant kidney transplant recipients. The CDR3 extends over 11 amino acids. Deletions cut 4 bases from V and 3 bases from J, with 7 bases between. CDR1 is SQVTM, CDR2 ANQGSEA, per germline. Study-level points and caveats: Biological reproducibility was not directly addressed in this study.

Thawed PBMCs were FACS-sorted into unstimulated CD4+CD25+CD127- regulatory T cells, CD4+CD25- non-regulatory cells, CD4 and CD8 cells. Sequenced by immunoSEQ multiplex PCR; TCRdb stores in-frame clones only, minus some. The sample shows tens of thousands of clones, around 94% of them seen only once. The source is a human donor in good health. This chain connects TRBV29-1 to TRBJ2-7; D is undetermined. The sample comprised CD8+ T cells from blood. The CDR3 loop is CSVGSVYEQYF. CDR3 DNA: TGCAGCGTTGGCAGTGTCTACGAGCAGTACTTC.